The present entry profiles one T cell receptor (beta chain) with its context. The data originate from a study of somatic mutations in cytotoxic T cells in rheumatoid arthritis. About the research overall: Among the T-cell populations stained with V beta antibodies, some were separated by flow sorting at nearly 100% purity, including V beta1+ cells whose TCRB was sequenced.

The V gene's germline CDR1 is GTSNPN and CDR2 SVGIG (reference sequence). V shed 2 bases and J 10 bases; nucleotides not matched to a gene: 5. This CDR3 has 12 amino acids. Produced via immunoSEQ multiplex PCR; TCRdb's table is partial and in-frame only. The repertoire holds just over 15,000 clones, with 65% to 75% as singletons. Sequenced sample: CD8+ T cells sorted from blood. The rearrangement links TRBV30 to TRBJ2-1; 7 bases agree with TRBD2. The TCR comes from an adult with rheumatoid arthritis. Written as DNA, the CDR3 is TGTGCCTGGAGTCATACTAGCGTCGAGCAGTTCTTC. It codes for CAWSHTSVEQFF.